These 3 T cell receptor beta chains originate from one sample sequenced in a study of blood T cell repertoires in COVID-19 (dated by TCRdb to between 2020 and 2021). The protocol used for the library was the immunoSEQ multiplex PCR assay. TCRdb limited this immuneACCESS table to in-frame rearrangements with V and J called. A share of clones is missing; checked studies link under half to unresolved V genes, and the rest is unexplained. Present in this sample are approximately 220,000 clones, approximately 81% of which were seen just once. 2.5% to 3.5% of the sample comes from the top ten. Sequencing used peripheral blood. Receptor source: a man over 45 who had recovered from COVID-19.

This clone was counted a single time. This rearrangement joins TRBV6-5 to TRBJ1-2, with D possibly TRBD1 on 5 matching bases. The CDR3 is 14 amino acids. With 5 bases removed from V and 8 bases from J, the gap between germline ends came to 18 bases. Germline V CDR1 and CDR2: MNHEY, SVGAGI. This CDR3 reads CASSRQPRGDGYTF. In DNA form, the CDR3 reads TGTGCCAGCAGTCGACAACCCCGGGGGGACGGCTACACCTTC.

CDR3 coding DNA: TGCAGTGCTGGTCGGACAGGGGAGTTCTTC. Translation gives CSAGRTGEFF. The chain joins TRBV20-1 to TRBJ2-1, with 9 nucleotides matching TRBD1. The J segment lost 14 bases and the V segment lost 5 bases, leaving 4 bases of the junction unmatched. This CDR3 is built from 10 residues. Per germline, CDR1 DFQATT and CDR2 SNEGSKA (reference sequence).

This clone was observed a few times. V is TRBV5-1 and J is TRBJ2-1, with D possibly being TRBD1 (5 bases). The CDR3 covers 16 residues. Trimming shortened V by 0 bases and J by 9 bases, and 19 bases separated the two germline ends. The germline V gene has CDR1 SGHRS and CDR2 YFSETQ. CDR3 loop: CASSLEEYRIRGEQFF. CDR3 nucleotides: TGCGCCAGCAGCTTGGAGGAATACAGGATTAGGGGTGAGCAGTTCTTC. The variable domain in full, completed from reference TRBV5-1 and TRBJ2-1, reads KAGVTQTPRYLIKTRGQQVTLSCSPISGHRSVSWYQQTPGQGLQFLFEYFSETQRNKGNFPGRFSGRQFSNSRSEMNVSTLELGDSALYLCASSLEEYRIRGEQFFGPGTRLTVL.